This T cell receptor beta chain emerged from a study of radiotherapy plus CTLA-4 blockade in lung cancer. Study-wide findings and caveats: Peripheral blood showed expansion of tumor-derived TCR clones after radiotherapy and ipilimumab.

This table comes from immunoSEQ multiplex PCR, and its TCRdb copy is limited to in-frame clones, with some not included. In the table there are around 38,000 clones, about 86% of which are singletons. In its sample, this clone was seen once. Antigen: not known. Germline V gene lookup returns CDR1 MGHRA and CDR2 YSYEKL. V was pared by 1 base and J by 7 bases, with 11 bases of the junction left unmatched. The CDR3 is made up of 16 amino acids. V is TRBV4-1 and J is TRBJ1-1, with TRBD1 matching over 8 bases. Sequences were derived from peripheral blood, sampled from a patient treated with radiotherapy plus ipilimumab. The source of this sequence is a human donor with non-small cell lung cancer whose response to radiotherapy plus ipilimumab could not be evaluated. CDR3 in amino acids: CASSQVAARGPLEAFF. The DNA of the CDR3 is TGCGCCAGCAGCCAAGTCGCGGCCAGGGGGCCCCTTGAAGCTTTCTTT.